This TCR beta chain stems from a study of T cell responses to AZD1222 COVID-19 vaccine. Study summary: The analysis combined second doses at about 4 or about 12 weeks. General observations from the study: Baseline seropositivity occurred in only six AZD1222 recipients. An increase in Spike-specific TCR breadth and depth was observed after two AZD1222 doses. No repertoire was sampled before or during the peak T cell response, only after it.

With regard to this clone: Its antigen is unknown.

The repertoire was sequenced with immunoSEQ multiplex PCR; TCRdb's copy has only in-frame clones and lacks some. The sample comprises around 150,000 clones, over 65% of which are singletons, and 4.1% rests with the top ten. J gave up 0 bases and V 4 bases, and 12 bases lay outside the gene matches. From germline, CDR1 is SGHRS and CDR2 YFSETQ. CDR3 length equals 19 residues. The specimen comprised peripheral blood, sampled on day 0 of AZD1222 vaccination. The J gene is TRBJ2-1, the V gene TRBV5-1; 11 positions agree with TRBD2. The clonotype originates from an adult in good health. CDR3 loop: CASSPGTSGIHRSYNEQFF. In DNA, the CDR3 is TGCGCCAGCAGCCCGGGGACTAGCGGAATCCACCGCTCCTACAATGAGCAGTTCTTC.